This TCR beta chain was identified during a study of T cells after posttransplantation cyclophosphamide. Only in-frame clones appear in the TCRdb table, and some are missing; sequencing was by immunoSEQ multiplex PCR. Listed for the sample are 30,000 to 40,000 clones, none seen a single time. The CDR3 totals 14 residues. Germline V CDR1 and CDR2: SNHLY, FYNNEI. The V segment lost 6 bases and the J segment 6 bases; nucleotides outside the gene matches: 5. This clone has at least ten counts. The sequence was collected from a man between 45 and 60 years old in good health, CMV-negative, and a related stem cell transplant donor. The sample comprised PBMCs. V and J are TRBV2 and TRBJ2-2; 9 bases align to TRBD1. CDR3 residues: CASRMDRGSGELFF. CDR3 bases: TGTGCCAGCAGAATGGACAGGGGATCCGGGGAGCTGTTTTTT.